Shown below are 18 T cell receptor beta chains from a single sample sequenced in a study of Graves' ophthalmopathy and Graves' hyperthyroidism (dated by TCRdb to the late 2010s). Sequencing instrument: Illumina HiSeq 2000. For repertoire sequencing, the TCR beta CDR3 regions were amplified from RNA transcripts. The first round was an RT-PCR using HTBI primers with the Qiagen OneStep RT-PCR kit, and this first round was followed by a second-round multiplex PCR, then size selection and purification. The public reads were run again by TCRdb, first through fastp at Q25 and then through MiXCR, and only productive beta chains were kept. Each entry is one CDR3 protein sequence, shown with its most common DNA and genes. The sample records 560,000 or so distinct CDR3 sequences, roughly 40% of which are singletons. The ten most abundant clones make up about 4% of the sample. The material sequenced was peripheral blood or thyroid tissue (not recorded which). These receptors were obtained from an adult man with Graves' hyperthyroidism.

This clonotype came up a few times. V gene TRBV29-1 combines with J gene TRBJ2-5; either TRBD1 or TRBD2 may fit D (5 bases each). V shed 4 bases and J shed 4 bases, with 10 bases lying between them. Germline values: CDR1 SQVTM, CDR2 ANQGSEA. The CDR3 spans 12 residues. The CDR3, as DNA: TGCAGCGTTGCGAGGGGTGGAGAGACCCAGTACTTC. Translating gives CSVARGGETQYF.

This clonotype came up many times. The chain is built from TRBV9 and TRBJ1-5; the match to TRBD1 covers 7 bases. Germline trimming cut 0 bases from V and 6 bases from J; bases unmatched to any gene: 6. Germline V CDR1 and CDR2: SGDLS, YYNGEE. The length of the CDR3 is 15 residues. The DNA for the CDR3 is TGTGCCAGCAGCGTAGCGGCAGGGGGGGGTCAGCCCCAGCATTTT. Protein sequence: CASSVAAGGGQPQHF.

Ten or more counts support this clonotype. The V gene is TRBV7-9, the J gene TRBJ1-3; D call uncertain. The V gene lost 3 bases and the J gene lost 0 bases, with 6 bases spanning the gap. CDR3 length equals 14 residues. Germline V gives CDR1 SEHNR, CDR2 FQNEAQ (reference sequence). The CDR3 nucleotides read TGTGCCAGCAGCTTTGTGGGCTCTGGAAACACCATATATTTT. This gives the protein CASSFVGSGNTIYF.

This clonotype was detected many times. The chain carries TRBV5-1 and TRBJ1-1; D call uncertain. Germline-derived CDR1 and CDR2 are SGHRS and YFSETQ. V gave up 0 bases and J gave up 0 bases, with 3 bases separating them. This CDR3 comprises 13 residues. CDR3 nucleotides: TGCGCCAGCAGCTTGGCACTGAACACTGAAGCTTTCTTT. Translating gives CASSLALNTEAFF.

In its sample, this clonotype was seen a few times. This chain connects TRBV7-2 to TRBJ2-3; no firm D call. This CDR3 has 13 residues. Trimming stripped 1 base from V and 6 bases from J, with 8 bases between. Germline V gene lookup returns CDR1 SGHTA and CDR2 FQGNSA. The CDR3 sequence is CASSLERRDTQYF. The CDR3 DNA reads as TGTGCCAGCAGCTTAGAACGGCGGGATACGCAGTATTTT. The whole variable domain, remainder taken from reference TRBV7-2 and TRBJ2-3, is GAGVSQSPSNKVTEKGKDVELRCDPISGHTALYWYRQSLGQGLEFLIYFQGNSAPDKSGLPSDRFSAERTGGSVSTLTIQRTQQEDSAVYLCASSLERRDTQYFGPGTRLTVL.

The sample holds a few counts of this clonotype. The chain links TRBV18 to TRBJ1-2, with D perhaps matching TRBD1 (5 bases). This CDR3 comprises 15 residues. CDR1 and CDR2 (germline): KGHSH, LQKENI. V was pared by 4 bases and J by 6 bases, with 18 bases between. The CDR3 is CASSRYILTENGYTF. For the CDR3, the DNA is TGTGCCAGCTCACGATATATTTTGACAGAAAATGGCTACACCTTC.

The rearrangement uses TRBV29-1 and TRBJ2-2; D is perhaps TRBD1 (5 bases). Germline CDR1 reads SQVTM; CDR2 reads ANQGSEA. This CDR3 has 16 residues. The DNA of the CDR3 is TGCGCCAGCAAGCCAGGGTATGCGGACGTCGCCGGGGAGCTGTTTTTT. Protein: CASKPGYADVAGELFF.

The chain links TRBV6-5 to TRBJ1-2; no definite D call. This CDR3 has 13 residues. CDR1 and CDR2 from the germline V gene are MNHEY and SVGAGI. Trimming pared 5 bases from V and 6 bases from J, leaving 13 bases between. The CDR3 DNA reads TGTGCCAGCAGTCGTCTTGGGCGCAATGGCTACACCTTC. Protein product: CASSRLGRNGYTF.

This clonotype was counted many times. This chain connects TRBV15 to TRBJ1-5; D is uncertain. This CDR3 spans 13 amino acids. Germline-derived CDR1 and CDR2 are LNHNV and YYDKDF (reference sequence). V dropped 0 bases and J dropped 4 bases, with 4 bases sitting between them. The CDR3 region is CATSRDVNQPQHF. The CDR3 DNA reads as TGTGCCACCAGCAGAGACGTTAATCAGCCCCAGCATTTT.

By share, this clonotype counts as medium-sized (0.01 to 0.1%). The chain combines TRBV29-1 with TRBJ1-1; D is unresolved. Germline values: CDR1 SQVTM, CDR2 ANQGSEA. The CDR3 has 12 amino acids. Trimming pared 4 bases from V and 9 bases from J, leaving 15 bases between. The CDR3 sequence: CSVVRTMTKAFF. The CDR3 DNA is TGCAGCGTTGTTCGTACAATGACTAAAGCTTTCTTT.

For this clonotype: A much larger clonotype is one base distant, so this may be a read error. The chain couples TRBV7-9 to TRBJ2-7; 10 bases agree with TRBD2. This CDR3 comprises 15 residues. Trimming at V came to 5 bases and at J to 2 bases, leaving 6 bases not matched to a gene. CDR1 is SEHNR and CDR2 is FQNEAQ in the germline V gene (reference sequence). The chain's CDR3 is CASSRLTSGAYEQYF. The CDR3 nucleotides are TGTGCCAGCAGCCGCCTAACTAGCGGGGCCTACGAGCAGTACTTC.

CDR3 bases: TGTGCCAGCAGGGGGAGACAGCTCTATGGCTACACCTTC. Residues: CASRGRQLYGYTF. The chain links TRBV10-3 to TRBJ1-2, with 7 bases that match TRBD1. This CDR3 spans 13 amino acids. V was clipped by 10 bases and J by 4 bases; unmatched bases: 9. Germline lookup yields CDR1 ENHRY and CDR2 SYGVKD.

This clonotype came up many times. The chain has TRBV5-5 and TRBJ2-5; 9 nucleotides align to TRBD2. J was trimmed by 4 bases and V by 4 bases; bases with no gene match: 8. Germline V CDR1 and CDR2: SGHKS, YYEKEE (reference sequence). This CDR3 is 15 amino acids long. The CDR3 protein is CASSRSGGSRETQYF. The DNA of the CDR3 is TGTGCCAGCAGCCGTAGCGGGGGTTCGAGAGAGACCCAGTACTTC. Looking up the rest from reference TRBV5-5 and TRBJ2-5 gives the full variable domain: DAGVTQSPTHLIKTRGQQVTLRCSPISGHKSVSWYQQVLGQGPQFIFQYYEKEERGRGNFPDRFSARQFPNYSSELNVNALLLGDSALYLCASSRSGGSRETQYFGPGTRLLVL.

On this clonotype: The final CDR3 position lacks the conserved phenylalanine or tryptophan, pointing to a likely read error. The DNA is left out, because the CDR3 cannot be placed on it with certainty; the CDR3 is given as TCRdb lists it. The chain links TRBV6-5 to TRBJ2-7. Germline CDR1 and CDR2: MNHEY and SVGAGI. The CDR3 region is 8 residues in length, termini included. CDR3 protein: CASSYATG.

V gene TRBV5-1 combines with J gene TRBJ1-3, with D possibly TRBD1 on 5 matching bases. V lost 4 bases and J 3 bases, leaving 20 bases between the germline ends. Germline lookup yields CDR1 SGHRS and CDR2 YFSETQ. CDR3 length equals 17 residues. The CDR3 DNA is TGCGCCAGCAGCCCCCGGACTAGCGGGGACTTTGGAAACACCATATATTTT. Translated, it gives CASSPRTSGDFGNTIYF.

The rearrangement joins TRBV12-3 or TRBV12-4 to TRBJ1-1; 9 bases align to TRBD1. V was pared by 6 bases and J by 3 bases, with 14 bases of the junction left unmatched. This CDR3 region has 17 residues. The DNA of the CDR3 is TGTGCCAGCAGGAAAGGACAGGGGTATGAAGGGGACACTGAAGCTTTCTTT. Its protein is CASRKGQGYEGDTEAFF.

There are many counts of this clonotype. The chain combines TRBV12-3 or TRBV12-4 with TRBJ2-7, with 10 bases that match TRBD2. The CDR3 contains 13 residues. The V segment lost 6 bases and the J segment 7 bases; nucleotides outside the gene matches: 6. The CDR3 region has the DNA TGTGCCAGCAGAACTAGCGGGATTAGGGAGCAGTACTTC. It is translated as CASRTSGIREQYF.

The chain is built from TRBV9 and TRBJ2-1; possibly TRBD1 or TRBD2 for D (5 bases each). Germline V CDR1 and CDR2: SGDLS, YYNGEE. The V gene lost 0 bases and the J gene lost 0 bases, with 10 bases spanning the gap. The CDR3 is 16 amino acids. The chain's CDR3 is CASSVDGASSYNEQFF. As DNA, the CDR3 is TGTGCCAGCAGCGTAGACGGGGCGAGCTCCTACAATGAGCAGTTCTTC. Variable domain in full (rest from reference TRBV9 and TRBJ2-1): DSGVTQTPKHLITATGQRVTLRCSPRSGDLSVYWYQQSLDQGLQFLIQYYNGEERAKGNILERFSAQQFPDLHSELNLSSLELGDSALYFCASSVDGASSYNEQFFGPGTRLTVL.